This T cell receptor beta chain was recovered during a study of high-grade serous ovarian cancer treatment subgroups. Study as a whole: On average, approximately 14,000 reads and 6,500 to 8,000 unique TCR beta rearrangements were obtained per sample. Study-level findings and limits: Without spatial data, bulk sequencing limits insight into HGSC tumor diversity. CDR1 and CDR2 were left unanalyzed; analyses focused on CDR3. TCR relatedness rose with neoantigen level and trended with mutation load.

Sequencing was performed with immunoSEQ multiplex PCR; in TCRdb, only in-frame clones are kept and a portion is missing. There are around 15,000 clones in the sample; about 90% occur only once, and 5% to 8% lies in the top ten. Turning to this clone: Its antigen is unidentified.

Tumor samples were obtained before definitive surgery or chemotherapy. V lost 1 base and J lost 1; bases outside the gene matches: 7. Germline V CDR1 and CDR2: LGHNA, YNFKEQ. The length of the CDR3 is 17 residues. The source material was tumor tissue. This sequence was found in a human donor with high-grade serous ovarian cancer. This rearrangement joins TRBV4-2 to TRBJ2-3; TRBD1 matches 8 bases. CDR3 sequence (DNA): TGTGCCAGCAGCCAAGTACCCTCAGGGGGCGGCACAGATACGCAGTATTTT. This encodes CASSQVPSGGGTDTQYF.